Shown below are 15 T cell receptor beta chains from a single sample sequenced in a study of T cell changes during pregnancy in multiple sclerosis. Here immunoSEQ multiplex PCR was the method, and the copy in TCRdb shows in-frame clones only, minus some. The sample carries 20,000 to 25,000 clones, less than 90% recorded once. Source: CD4+ T cells from peripheral blood mononuclear cells, taken in the first trimester of pregnancy. The receptor source for this set is a female donor in good health, enrolled as a control in a pregnancy study.

This chain connects TRBV5-6 to TRBJ2-2; 9 bases match TRBD1. Germline CDR1 is SGHDT and CDR2 is YYEEEE. The junction had 3 bases not matched to a gene; V was cut back by 5 bases and J by 7 bases. The CDR3 has 13 residues. The CDR3 DNA reads TGTGCCAGCAGTGGACAGGGGTTCGGGGAGCTGTTTTTT. It codes for CASSGQGFGELFF.

This sequence joins TRBV5-8 and TRBJ1-2, with D perhaps TRBD1 (5 bases). V was trimmed by 0 bases and J by 3 bases, leaving 9 bases between them. The germline CDR1 and CDR2 sequences are SGHTS and YDEGEE. The CDR3 contains 14 residues. CDR3 region: CASSLGGLDYGYTF. CDR3 sequence (DNA): TGTGCCAGCAGCTTGGGGGGCCTGGACTATGGCTACACCTTC.

This clone was seen just once. CDR3 DNA: TGTGCCAGCAGACGCGAAGCCACTAACACTGAAGCTTTCTTT. It codes for CASRREATNTEAFF. The chain employs TRBV6-6 and TRBJ1-1; D remains unclear. The CDR3 has 14 residues. CDR1 and CDR2 from the germline V gene are MNHNY and SVGAGI (reference sequence). V lost 6 bases to trimming and J lost 2 bases, with 13 bases between them.

V and J are TRBV10-3 and TRBJ2-5; 12 bases fit TRBD2. The CDR3 consists of 15 residues. V gave up 4 bases and J gave up 4 bases; unmatched junction bases: 4. Per germline, CDR1 ENHRY and CDR2 SYGVKD. CDR3 in amino acids: CAISATSGSAETQYF. CDR3 nucleotides: TGTGCCATCAGTGCGACTAGCGGGAGTGCAGAGACCCAGTACTTC.

The chain links TRBV5-8 to TRBJ2-7; 8 nucleotides line up with TRBD2. The trim removed 4 bases at V and 5 bases at J, leaving 20 bases unmatched. Germline V CDR1 and CDR2: SGHTS, YDEGEE. The CDR3 consists of 18 residues. CDR3 loop: CASSILAVGTSSIHEQYF. In nucleotides, the CDR3 is TGTGCCAGCAGCATACTGGCGGTCGGGACTAGTAGTATCCACGAGCAGTACTTC.

The V call is TRBV19, the J call TRBJ2-2, with TRBD1 matching over 11 bases. The CDR3 loop spans 16 amino acids. Trimming removed 2 bases from V and 5 bases from J; junction bases left unmatched: 4. Germline lookup yields CDR1 LNHDA and CDR2 SQIVND (reference sequence). The CDR3 nucleotides are TGTGCCAGTAGTATAAGGGGACAGGGGGGAACCGGGGAGCTGTTTTTT. It codes for CASSIRGQGGTGELFF. The full variable domain, in which reference TRBV19 and TRBJ2-2 provide the parts outside the CDR3, is DGGITQSPKYLFRKEGQNVTLSCEQNLNHDAMYWYRQDPGQGLRLIYYSQIVNDFQKGDIAEGYSVSREKKESFPLTVTSAQKNPTAFYLCASSIRGQGGTGELFFGEGSRLTVL.

This clone was picked up one time. The gene calls are TRBV15 and TRBJ1-4; TRBD1 matches 8 bases. V lost 0 bases, J lost 16 bases, and 7 bases stayed unmatched. The CDR3 loop spans 13 amino acids. Germline values: CDR1 LNHNV, CDR2 YYDKDF (reference sequence). CDR3 DNA: TGTGCCACCAGCAGAGATAAGGACAGGGCTAGGTTTTTT. Protein product: CATSRDKDRARFF.

The chain carries TRBV15 and TRBJ2-2, with 7 bases that match TRBD2. The CDR3 spans 20 residues. Germline V gene data show CDR1 as LNHNV and CDR2 as YYDKDF (reference sequence). The ends lost 2 bases at V and 3 bases at J; junction bases unmatched: 18. CDR3 DNA sequence: TGTGCCACCAGCAGACCGTTCGGGGGGTCAGGACCAGAGGACACCGGGGAGCTGTTTTTT. This gives the protein CATSRPFGGSGPEDTGELFF. Based on the CDR3 plus reference TRBV15 and TRBJ2-2, the full variable domain is DAMVIQNPRYQVTQFGKPVTLSCSQTLNHNVMYWYQQKSSQAPKLLFHYYDKDFNNEADTPDNFQSRRPNTSFCFLDIRSPGLGDTAMYLCATSRPFGGSGPEDTGELFFGEGSRLTVL.

The genes are TRBV5-1 and TRBJ2-5; 7 nucleotides align to TRBD2. V lost 0 bases, J lost 2 bases, and 4 bases stayed unmatched. The CDR3 loop spans 15 amino acids. Per the germline V gene, CDR1 is SGHRS and CDR2 is YFSETQ. The CDR3 DNA reads TGCGCCAGCAGCTTGGCGGTAGCGGGTCAAGAGACCCAGTACTTC. This codes for CASSLAVAGQETQYF.

The rearrangement joins TRBV30 to TRBJ1-6; 9 nucleotides agree with TRBD1. J lost 6 bases, V lost 5 bases, and 5 bases had no gene match. Germline V CDR1 and CDR2: GTSNPN, SVGIG (reference sequence). This CDR3 has 14 residues. The CDR3 coding sequence is TGTGCCTGGGCACCGACAGGGGGTAATTCACCCCTCCACTTT. Translation gives CAWAPTGGNSPLHF.

The chain carries TRBV4-1 and TRBJ2-5; 7 positions match TRBD2. The CDR3 runs 18 residues. Germline CDR1 is MGHRA and CDR2 is YSYEKL. The ends lost 1 base at V and 5 bases at J; junction bases unmatched: 16. CDR3 residues: CASSQVRGSERGPETQYF. The CDR3 DNA reads TGCGCCAGCAGCCAAGTTCGAGGTTCGGAGCGGGGCCCCGAGACCCAGTACTTC.

The chain uses TRBV7-2 and TRBJ2-7, with 10 nucleotides matching TRBD1. Unmatched junction bases numbered 4, after V lost 2 bases and J lost 3 bases. The CDR3 is made up of 15 amino acids. From germline, CDR1 is SGHTA and CDR2 FQGNSA. CDR3 residues: CASSLSGTGVYEQYF. The CDR3 nucleotides are TGTGCCAGCAGCTTATCCGGGACAGGGGTCTACGAGCAGTACTTC.

The chain employs TRBV7-2 and TRBJ2-3; 8 nucleotides match TRBD2. V trimming: 7 bases; J trimming: 9 bases; junction bases outside the gene matches: 12. Germline V gene lookup returns CDR1 SGHTA and CDR2 FQGNSA. The CDR3 has 14 amino acids. CDR3 loop: CASNRDSREGTQYF. Here the CDR3 DNA reads TGTGCCAGCAACAGAGACAGTCGGGAGGGAACGCAGTATTTT.

The J gene is TRBJ2-5, the V gene TRBV5-5; the match to TRBD2 covers 7 bases. The V and J ends lost 3 bases and 5 bases, in that order; junction bases with no gene match: 10. Germline V CDR1 and CDR2: SGHKS, YYEKEE (reference sequence). The CDR3 contains 15 residues. Written as DNA, the CDR3 is TGTGCCAGCAGCTGGACCCCGGGGGGTCCGGAGACCCAGTACTTC. Its protein is CASSWTPGGPETQYF. Looking up the rest from reference TRBV5-5 and TRBJ2-5 gives the full variable domain: DAGVTQSPTHLIKTRGQQVTLRCSPISGHKSVSWYQQVLGQGPQFIFQYYEKEERGRGNFPDRFSARQFPNYSSELNVNALLLGDSALYLCASSWTPGGPETQYFGPGTRLLVL.

The chain carries TRBV6-6 and TRBJ2-7, with D perhaps TRBD2 (5 bases). Trimming stripped 7 bases from V and 3 bases from J, with 16 bases between. CDR3 length: 14 amino acids. The germline CDR1 and CDR2 sequences are MNHNY and SVGAGI (reference sequence). The DNA for the CDR3 is TGTGCCAGCATCGAGGGCGGCAGCCACTACGAGCAGTACTTC. This encodes CASIEGGSHYEQYF.